Listed here are 30 T cell receptor beta chains from one sample, sequenced in a study of beta chain features in type 1 diabetes. No antigens are known for them. Overall study results and limits: In every one of the four CD4+ subsets, TCRB CDR3s were moderately but significantly shorter in Type 1 diabetes patients.

The isolated RNA, all of it, was reverse transcribed, so expressed TCRB transcripts were what got sequenced. Sequencing was performed with immunoSEQ multiplex PCR; in TCRdb, only in-frame clones are kept and a portion is missing. There are roughly 290,000 clones in the sample; over 14% occur only once, and less than 0.02% lies in the top ten. The sample comprised naive CD4+ T cells from blood. These TCRs come from a man between 18 and 35 years old with type 1 diabetes.

The genes are TRBV4-1 and TRBJ2-3, with a possible D match to TRBD2 (6 bases). CDR1 and CDR2 (germline): MGHRA, YSYEKL. The CDR3 sequence is 12 residues long. V lost 2 bases and J lost 8, with 8 bases in between. The CDR3: CASSQPAGTQYF. The CDR3 coding sequence is TGCGCCAGCAGCCAACCAGCGGGTACGCAGTATTTT.

The V call is TRBV6-1, the J call TRBJ2-4, with TRBD1 as a possible D gene (6 bases). Germline assignment: CDR1 MNHNS and CDR2 SASEGT. This CDR3 has 14 residues. Trimming cost V 8 bases and J 0 bases, with 11 bases left between them. CDR3 coding DNA: TGTGCCAGCCACCAGGGGATAGCCAAAAACATTCAGTACTTC. The encoded protein is CASHQGIAKNIQYF.

The chain combines TRBV7-2 with TRBJ1-2; 10 bases match TRBD1. Unmatched junction bases numbered 8, after V lost 4 bases and J lost 6 bases. This CDR3 has 15 residues. Looked up from germline, CDR1 is SGHTA and CDR2 is FQGNSA. The CDR3 sequence: CASSSDRGPHHGYTF. DNA for the CDR3: TGTGCCAGCAGCTCTGACAGGGGGCCGCACCATGGCTACACCTTC.

This clone appeared a few times. The chain carries TRBV29-1 and TRBJ2-7; 11 bases fit TRBD1. Germline V gene sequence: CDR1 SQVTM, CDR2 ANQGSEA. The CDR3 is made up of 15 amino acids. V lost 6 bases to trimming and J lost 6 bases; unmatched junction nucleotides: 13. This CDR3 reads CSVETLDRGRSEQYF. The CDR3 coding sequence is TGCAGCGTCGAAACTTTGGACAGGGGGCGCTCCGAGCAGTACTTC.

V usage is TRBV10-3 and J usage is TRBJ2-5, with D tentatively TRBD2 (7 bases). This CDR3 region has 14 residues. V shed 4 bases and J shed 3 bases, with 12 bases lying between them. The germline V gene has CDR1 ENHRY and CDR2 SYGVKD. As DNA, the CDR3 is TGTGCCATCAGTGCGGGGGGCTCTGAAGAGACCCAGTACTTC. Translation gives CAISAGGSEETQYF.

This rearrangement joins TRBV7-9 to TRBJ2-7, with 8 positions matching TRBD1. The CDR3 has 16 amino acids. V trimming: 5 bases; J trimming: 7 bases; junction bases outside the gene matches: 16. In germline, CDR1 is SEHNR, CDR2 FQNEAQ (reference sequence). The CDR3 protein is CASSPRWTGRYREQYF. CDR3 DNA: TGTGCCAGCAGCCCACGGTGGACAGGGCGTTATCGAGAGCAGTACTTC.

This clone turned up a few times. The V gene is TRBV7-2, the J gene TRBJ1-5, with 8 bases fitting TRBD1. This CDR3 comprises 16 residues. Germline V gene sequence: CDR1 SGHTA, CDR2 FQGNSA. The ends lost 1 base at V and 5 bases at J; junction bases unmatched: 7. The DNA for the CDR3 is TGTGCCAGCAGCTTAGAAGGGACAGGAAAGTATCAGCCCCAGCATTTT. Amino acids: CASSLEGTGKYQPQHF.

This chain uses TRBV5-6 with TRBJ2-7; no clear D gene. CDR3 size: 14 residues. CDR1 is SGHDT, CDR2 YYEEEE, per germline. Trimming stripped 0 bases from V and 1 base from J, with 8 bases between. CDR3 sequence: CASSLVARSYEQYF. The CDR3 region has the DNA TGTGCCAGCAGCTTGGTTGCCAGATCCTACGAGCAGTACTTC.

CDR3 in DNA: TGTGCCTGCAGGGGCGACGTCTATGGCTACACCTTC. Its protein is CACRGDVYGYTF. The chain has TRBV30 and TRBJ1-2; D might be TRBD1 (6 bases). This CDR3 contains 12 residues. Deletions cut 6 bases from V and 4 bases from J, with 12 bases between. Per germline, CDR1 GTSNPN and CDR2 SVGIG (reference sequence).

A note on this clone: The germline gene is not matched at one end of the junction; a read error may be the cause. CDR3 region: CASSTYPGQALF. The CDR3, as DNA: TGTGCCAGCAGTACCTACCCGGGACAGGCGCTTTTC. The V gene is TRBV28, the J gene TRBJ2-7, with 8 bases identical to TRBD1. CDR1 MDHEN and CDR2 SYDVKM come from the germline V gene. The CDR3 covers 12 residues.

The sample holds a few counts of this clone. The genes are TRBV21-1 and TRBJ2-1; the table's TRBD1 call for D was not verified on the DNA. TRBV21-1 is a known pseudogene. The length of the CDR3 is 16 residues. Here the CDR3 DNA reads TGTGCCAGCAACAACTATGGCGGACAGGGGGCGCATGAGCAGTTCTTC. Encoded protein: CASNNYGGQGAHEQFF.

This chain joins TRBV4-2 and TRBJ2-1; D is ambiguous. This CDR3 contains 16 residues. Germline values: CDR1 LGHNA, CDR2 YNFKEQ. V lost 1 base and J 4 bases, leaving 14 bases between the germline ends. The CDR3 region is CASSQATPRGYNEQFF. CDR3 coding DNA: TGTGCCAGCAGCCAAGCCACTCCTCGCGGATACAATGAGCAGTTCTTC.

The chain joins TRBV6-5 to TRBJ1-5; a possible D gene is TRBD1 (6 bases). Trimming cost V 6 bases and J 6 bases, with 15 bases left between them. This CDR3 has 14 amino acids. Germline-derived CDR1 and CDR2 are MNHEY and SVGAGI. The CDR3 here is CASSRPGGAQPQHF. CDR3 sequence (DNA): TGTGCCAGCAGCAGGCCTGGGGGCGCTCAGCCCCAGCATTTT.

This rearrangement joins TRBV7-2 to TRBJ2-5; TRBD2 matches 12 bases. V lost 1 base to trimming and J lost 7 bases; unmatched junction nucleotides: 10. CDR1 and CDR2 from the germline V gene are SGHTA and FQGNSA. This CDR3 spans 17 amino acids. CDR3 in amino acids: CASSLVALAGGGGTQYF. CDR3 sequence (DNA): TGTGCCAGCAGCTTAGTGGCACTAGCGGGGGGCGGGGGGACCCAGTACTTC.

This clone was found a few times. The chain uses TRBV19 and TRBJ1-1; TRBD1 aligns across 8 bases. Germline CDR1 is LNHDA and CDR2 is SQIVND (reference sequence). The trim removed 4 bases at V and 7 bases at J, leaving 5 bases unmatched. This CDR3 spans 13 amino acids. The CDR3 nucleotides are TGTGCCAGTAGTACTGGACAGGGCTTTGAAGCTTTCTTT. This codes for CASSTGQGFEAFF.

The rearrangement links TRBV18 to TRBJ1-1; D gene ambiguous. V gave up 0 bases and J gave up 3 bases, with 8 bases separating them. Looked up from germline, CDR1 is KGHSH and CDR2 is LQKENI. The CDR3 loop spans 14 amino acids. The CDR3 protein is CASSPPNGYTEAFF. Here the CDR3 DNA reads TGTGCCAGCTCACCACCGAACGGTTACACTGAAGCTTTCTTT.

The rearrangement uses TRBV25-1 and TRBJ2-1; the match to TRBD1 covers 7 bases. The CDR3 spans 15 residues. J was trimmed by 7 bases and V by 5 bases; bases with no gene match: 11. In germline, CDR1 is MGHDK, CDR2 SYGVNS. This CDR3 is CASSLGDRVSNEQFF. The CDR3 DNA follows: TGTGCCAGCAGTCTCGGAGACAGGGTATCGAATGAGCAGTTCTTC.

This clone has a handful of counts. V gene TRBV5-6 combines with J gene TRBJ2-1, with 10 bases lining up with TRBD1. CDR1 is SGHDT, CDR2 YYEEEE, per germline. Losses at the gene ends were 0 bases for V and 6 bases for J; bases not matched to a gene: 15. The CDR3 has 19 residues. The CDR3 coding sequence is TGTGCCAGCAGCTTGGTACCGGGACAGGGGACAACGAAGGGCAATGAGCAGTTCTTC. Protein sequence: CASSLVPGQGTTKGNEQFF.

The V and J genes are TRBV11-2 and TRBJ2-7; possibly TRBD1 for D (5 bases). The CDR3 length is 15 residues. V was shortened by 0 bases and J by 2 bases, with 11 bases between the two germline ends. Per the germline V gene, CDR1 is SGHAT and CDR2 is FQNNGV. As DNA, the CDR3 is TGTGCCAGCAGCTTAGAAAGGGGATTAACCTACGAGCAGTACTTC. Its protein product is CASSLERGLTYEQYF.

V usage is TRBV28 and J usage is TRBJ2-2; 11 bases are a match to TRBD1. The ends lost 2 bases at V and 7 bases at J; junction bases unmatched: 3. This CDR3 is 15 amino acids long. The germline CDR1 and CDR2 sequences are MDHEN and SYDVKM. The CDR3 DNA follows: TGTGCCAGCAGTTTAGGACAGGGGGCGAGCGGGGAGCTGTTTTTT. Protein: CASSLGQGASGELFF. Combining the CDR3 with reference TRBV28 and TRBJ2-2 gives the whole variable domain DVKVTQSSRYLVKRTGEKVFLECVQDMDHENMFWYRQDPGLGLRLIYFSYDVKMKEKGDIPEGYSVSREKKERFSLILESASTNQTSMYLCASSLGQGASGELFFGEGSRLTVL.

This clone was recorded a few times. The gene calls are TRBV14 and TRBJ2-7, with D possibly being TRBD1 (5 bases). Trimming removed 1 base at V and 5 bases at J, with 9 bases between. This CDR3 is 13 amino acids long. Germline CDR1 and CDR2: SGHDN and FVKESK. CDR3 in DNA: TGTGCCAGCAGCCAAGTCCCCAGGGACGAGCAGTACTTC. Amino acid sequence: CASSQVPRDEQYF.

This clone was observed a handful of times. This rearrangement joins TRBV29-1 to TRBJ2-1, with 7 bases lining up with TRBD2. Germline CDR1 SQVTM, CDR2 ANQGSEA. The CDR3 totals 15 residues. The junction had 10 bases not matched to a gene; V was cut back by 6 bases and J by 2 bases. In DNA, the CDR3 is TGCAGCGTGGCTAGGACTAGGGATCCCTACAATGAGCAGTTCTTC. Encoded protein: CSVARTRDPYNEQFF.

The chain recombines TRBV21-1 with TRBJ2-7; the table's D call, TRBD2, was not checked against the DNA. TRBV21-1 is a documented pseudogene. The CDR3 has 18 residues. The CDR3 nucleotides read TGTGCCAGCAGCAAACGATGGGGACTAGCTGGCAGGGAGGGCGAGCAGTACTTC. Translating it yields CASSKRWGLAGREGEQYF.

The chain employs TRBV11-2 and TRBJ2-2, with 10 bases fitting TRBD1. Germline assignment: CDR1 SGHAT and CDR2 FQNNGV. J lost 6 bases, V lost 5 bases, and 12 bases had no gene match. This CDR3 has 17 residues. The CDR3 loop is CASSPTGGANLAGELFF. The CDR3 DNA follows: TGTGCCAGCAGCCCGACAGGGGGCGCGAATCTGGCCGGGGAGCTGTTTTTT.

The table lists this clone with a few counts. The chain recombines TRBV7-9 with TRBJ2-5; the D gene is possibly TRBD1 (6 bases). V lost 5 bases and J 1 base, leaving 14 bases between the germline ends. The CDR3 extends over 15 amino acids. Germline values: CDR1 SEHNR, CDR2 FQNEAQ (reference sequence). This CDR3 is CASSLNRDSQETQYF. DNA for the CDR3: TGTGCCAGCAGCCTGAACAGGGATTCCCAAGAGACCCAGTACTTC. Based on the CDR3 plus reference TRBV7-9 and TRBJ2-5, the full variable domain is DTGVSQNPRHKITKRGQNVTFRCDPISEHNRLYWYRQTLGQGPEFLTYFQNEAQLEKSRLLSDRFSAERPKGSFSTLEIQRTEQGDSAMYLCASSLNRDSQETQYFGPGTRLLVL.

This clone came up a few times. This rearrangement joins TRBV18 to TRBJ2-7; 9 bases line up with TRBD1. The CDR3 totals 17 residues. With V trimmed by 3 bases and J by 9 bases, 18 bases remained unmatched. Looked up from germline, CDR1 is KGHSH and CDR2 is LQKENI. The CDR3 protein is CASSPVRTGQGYERQYF. CDR3 DNA: TGTGCCAGCTCACCGGTAAGAACGGGACAGGGCTACGAGCGGCAGTACTTC.

This clone has more than one count but fewer than ten. The chain uses TRBV15 and TRBJ2-1, with D perhaps matching TRBD1 (6 bases). CDR1 and CDR2 (germline): LNHNV, YYDKDF (reference sequence). CDR3 length equals 18 residues. The ends were cut back, 1 base at V and 4 bases at J, with 20 bases in the middle. The CDR3 DNA reads TGTGCCACCAGCAGAGGTGCCCCAGGGGCCCTCTCTTACAATGAGCAGTTCTTC. The encoded protein is CATSRGAPGALSYNEQFF. Full variable domain (remainder filled in from reference TRBV15 and TRBJ2-1): DAMVIQNPRYQVTQFGKPVTLSCSQTLNHNVMYWYQQKSSQAPKLLFHYYDKDFNNEADTPDNFQSRRPNTSFCFLDIRSPGLGDTAMYLCATSRGAPGALSYNEQFFGPGTRLTVL.

The chain carries TRBV18 and TRBJ2-5; D is possibly TRBD2 (6 bases). Germline V CDR1 and CDR2: KGHSH, LQKENI. V was clipped by 3 bases and J by 5 bases, with 13 bases between them. The CDR3 is 14 amino acids. For the CDR3, the DNA is TGTGCCAGCTCACCCACCGGGCTAGCGGAGACCCAGTACTTC. Encoded protein: CASSPTGLAETQYF.

This clone occurred a few times. This sequence joins TRBV28 and TRBJ2-1; 11 nucleotides agree with TRBD2. V gave up 6 bases and J gave up 8 bases; unmatched junction bases: 15. Germline values: CDR1 MDHEN, CDR2 SYDVKM. This CDR3 has 17 amino acids. In DNA form, the CDR3 reads TGTGCCAGCAGCCCTCCGGCTCGAAGACTAGCGGGACATGAGCAGTTCTTC. The encoded protein is CASSPPARRLAGHEQFF.

J is TRBJ2-7 and V is TRBV7-2; tentatively, D is TRBD2 (6 bases). The CDR3 contains 15 residues. V gave up 0 bases and J gave up 6 bases, with 15 bases separating them. Germline V gene lookup returns CDR1 SGHTA and CDR2 FQGNSA. This chain's CDR3 is CASSLAIDAGLEQYF. The CDR3 coding sequence is TGTGCCAGCAGCTTAGCTATTGACGCGGGACTCGAGCAGTACTTC.